The present T cell receptor (beta chain) was sequenced within a study of blood T cell repertoires in COVID-19. Trimming cost V 2 bases and J 2 bases, with 7 bases left between them. The V gene's germline CDR1 is MNHEY and CDR2 SMNVEV (reference sequence). The CDR3 spans 15 residues. Profiling relied on immunoSEQ multiplex PCR, and the TCRdb table lists in-frame clones only, not all of them. The top ten clones hold roughly 7.7% of a sample with about 33,000 clones, around 85% of them seen once. This clone is a singleton in its sample. This receptor was taken from a human donor in a cohort sampled during active COVID-19. The rearrangement uses TRBV27 and TRBJ2-6, with a possible D match to TRBD1 (6 bases). Source material: peripheral blood. The CDR3 is CASSLKGAGANVLTF. CDR3 coding DNA: TGTGCCAGCAGTTTAAAGGGGGCTGGGGCCAACGTCCTGACTTTC.